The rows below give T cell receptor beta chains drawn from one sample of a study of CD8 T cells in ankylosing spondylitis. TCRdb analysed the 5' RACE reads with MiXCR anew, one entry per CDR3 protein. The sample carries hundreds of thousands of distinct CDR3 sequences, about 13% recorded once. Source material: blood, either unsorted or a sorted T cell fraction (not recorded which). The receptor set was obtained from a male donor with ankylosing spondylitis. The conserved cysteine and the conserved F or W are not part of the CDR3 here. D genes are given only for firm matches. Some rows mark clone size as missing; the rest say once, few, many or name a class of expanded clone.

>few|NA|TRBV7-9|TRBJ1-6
ASSSGLSANSPLH
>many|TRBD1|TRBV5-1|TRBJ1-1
ASSRWDSQNTEAF
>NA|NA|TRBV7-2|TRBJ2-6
ASSLDFTGANVLT
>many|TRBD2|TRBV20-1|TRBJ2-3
SARREGTDTQY
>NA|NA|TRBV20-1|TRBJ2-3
SGNFGSADTQY
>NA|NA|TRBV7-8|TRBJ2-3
ASSLLPRTQY
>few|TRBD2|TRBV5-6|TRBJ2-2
ASSPLAGNTGELF
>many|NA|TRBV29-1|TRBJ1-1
SVGRIMNTEAF
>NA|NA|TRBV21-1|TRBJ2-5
ASPWDSQGETQY
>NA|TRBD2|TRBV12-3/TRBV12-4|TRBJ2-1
ASSPRLAGVEQF
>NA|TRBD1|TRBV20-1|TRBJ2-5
SARDFGTANQETQY